This T cell receptor beta chain was recovered during a study of blood T cell repertoires in COVID-19. Study details: COVID-19 samples from acute and convalescent phases originated in the United States, Italy and Spain. Sources were T cells, B-cell-depleted T cells, or PBMCs; the material itself was cDNA or gDNA.

The CDR3 extends over 18 amino acids. Under the authors' procedure: Reference gene primer amplification in the assay estimated nucleated cell counts. Repertoires were generated with immunoSEQ multiplex PCR, while TCRdb's copy carries only in-frame clones and drops some. That table supplies the V and J calls and clone size; D and trimming were determined from the DNA. The sample includes 90,000 to 150,000 clones, approximately 87% seen only once; the top ten take roughly 2.2%. Sequenced: peripheral blood. The rearrangement uses TRBV21-1 and TRBJ2-7; the table assigns TRBD2, which was not confirmed against the DNA. TRBV21-1 is a pseudogene segment. This clonotype was obtained from a woman in her 50s with acute or convalescent COVID-19. CDR3 coding DNA: TGTGCCAGCAGCAAAGATCACGGACTAGCGGGGGGGCTGTACGAGCAGTACTTC. It yields the protein CASSKDHGLAGGLYEQYF.